This record covers a single T cell receptor (beta chain). This sample was included in a study of blood T cell repertoires in COVID-19. Study background: PBMCs, B-cell-depleted T cells, or T cells provided the cDNA or gDNA that made up the material.

Germline V gives CDR1 SEHNR, CDR2 FQNEAQ (reference sequence). V was trimmed by 7 bases and J by 0 bases, leaving 13 bases between them. The CDR3 totals 14 residues. Profiled with immunoSEQ multiplex PCR; TCRdb holds only in-frame clones, not every one. Among 20,000 or so clones, 70% to 85% were seen once, and the ten largest hold 5.5% to 7%. The sample was peripheral blood. The rearrangement links TRBV7-9 to TRBJ2-7; D perhaps matches TRBD2 (5 bases). This TCR came from a human donor in a cohort sampled during active COVID-19. The CDR3 DNA sequence: TGTGCCAGCACCCCCGCCGGGAACTCCTACGAGCAGTACTTC. This sequence encodes CASTPAGNSYEQYF.